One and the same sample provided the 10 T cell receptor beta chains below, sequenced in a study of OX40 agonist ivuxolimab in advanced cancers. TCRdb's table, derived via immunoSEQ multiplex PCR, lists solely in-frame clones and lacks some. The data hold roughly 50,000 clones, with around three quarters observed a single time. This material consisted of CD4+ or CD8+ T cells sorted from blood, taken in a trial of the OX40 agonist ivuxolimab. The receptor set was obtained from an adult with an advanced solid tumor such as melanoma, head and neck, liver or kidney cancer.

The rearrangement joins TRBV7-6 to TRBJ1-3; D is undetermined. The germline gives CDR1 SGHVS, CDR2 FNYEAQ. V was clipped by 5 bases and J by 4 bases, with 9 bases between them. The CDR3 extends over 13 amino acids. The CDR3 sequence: CASSAAGGNTIYF. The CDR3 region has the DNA TGTGCCAGCAGCGCAGCCGGGGGAAACACCATATATTTT.

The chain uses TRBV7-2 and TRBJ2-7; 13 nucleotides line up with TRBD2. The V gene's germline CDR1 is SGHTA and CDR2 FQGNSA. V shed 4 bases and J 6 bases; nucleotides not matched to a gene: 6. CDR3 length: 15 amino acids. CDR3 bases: TGTGCCAGCAGCTCCAGGACTAGCGGGAGCCTCGAGCAGTACTTC. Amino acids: CASSSRTSGSLEQYF.

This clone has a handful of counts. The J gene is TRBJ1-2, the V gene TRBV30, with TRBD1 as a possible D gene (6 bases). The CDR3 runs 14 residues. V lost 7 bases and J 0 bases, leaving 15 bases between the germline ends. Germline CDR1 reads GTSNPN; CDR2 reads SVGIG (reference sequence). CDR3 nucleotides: TGTGCCTCCAATAGGGGGGATTCTAACTATGGCTACACCTTC. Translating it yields CASNRGDSNYGYTF.

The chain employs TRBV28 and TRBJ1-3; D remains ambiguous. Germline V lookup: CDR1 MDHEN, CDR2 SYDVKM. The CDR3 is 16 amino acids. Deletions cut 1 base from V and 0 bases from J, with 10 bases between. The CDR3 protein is CASSLLGPISGNTIYF. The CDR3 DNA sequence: TGTGCCAGCAGTTTATTAGGGCCGATCTCTGGAAACACCATATATTTT.

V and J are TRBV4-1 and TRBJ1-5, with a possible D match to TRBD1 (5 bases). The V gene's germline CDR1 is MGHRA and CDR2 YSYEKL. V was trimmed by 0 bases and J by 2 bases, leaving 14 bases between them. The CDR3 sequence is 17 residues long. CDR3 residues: CASSQEFRGSGNQPQHF. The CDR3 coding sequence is TGCGCCAGCAGCCAAGAATTCCGGGGCTCGGGCAATCAGCCCCAGCATTTT.

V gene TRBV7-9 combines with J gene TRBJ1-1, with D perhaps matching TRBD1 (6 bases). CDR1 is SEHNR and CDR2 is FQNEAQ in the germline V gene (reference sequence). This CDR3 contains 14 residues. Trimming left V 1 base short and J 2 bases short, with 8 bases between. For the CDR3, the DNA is TGTGCCAGCAGCTTAGGGACAGACAACACTGAAGCTTTCTTT. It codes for CASSLGTDNTEAFF.

The CDR3 is CASSPNNFEQYF. CDR3 in DNA: TGTGCCAGCAGCCCCAACAACTTCGAGCAGTACTTC. The rearrangement joins TRBV11-2 to TRBJ2-5; D uncertain. Judging by the DNA end, TRBJ2-7 fits better; the J call may be wrong. Germline V gene sequence: CDR1 SGHAT, CDR2 FQNNGV. This CDR3 is 12 amino acids long.

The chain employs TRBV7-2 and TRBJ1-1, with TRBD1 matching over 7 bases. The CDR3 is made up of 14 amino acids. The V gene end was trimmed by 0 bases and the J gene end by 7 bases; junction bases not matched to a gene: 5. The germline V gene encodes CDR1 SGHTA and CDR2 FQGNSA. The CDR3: CASSLAGTANEAFF. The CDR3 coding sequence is TGTGCCAGCAGCTTAGCGGGGACAGCTAATGAAGCTTTCTTT.

In DNA form, the CDR3 reads TGTGCCAGCAGCTTACAGGGAGGCACCGGGGAGCTGTTTTTT. Encoded protein: CASSLQGGTGELFF. The chain is built from TRBV5-5 and TRBJ2-2; tentatively, D is TRBD1 or TRBD2 (6 bases each). The CDR3 length is 14 residues. Trimming pared 2 bases from V and 4 bases from J, leaving 9 bases between. CDR1 and CDR2 (germline): SGHKS, YYEKEE (reference sequence).

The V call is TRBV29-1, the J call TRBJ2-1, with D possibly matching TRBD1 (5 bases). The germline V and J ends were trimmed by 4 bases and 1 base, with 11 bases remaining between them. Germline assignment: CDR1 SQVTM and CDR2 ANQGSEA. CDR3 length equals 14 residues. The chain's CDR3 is CSVGRAGSYNEQFF. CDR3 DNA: TGCAGCGTTGGACGGGCAGGGTCCTACAATGAGCAGTTCTTC.